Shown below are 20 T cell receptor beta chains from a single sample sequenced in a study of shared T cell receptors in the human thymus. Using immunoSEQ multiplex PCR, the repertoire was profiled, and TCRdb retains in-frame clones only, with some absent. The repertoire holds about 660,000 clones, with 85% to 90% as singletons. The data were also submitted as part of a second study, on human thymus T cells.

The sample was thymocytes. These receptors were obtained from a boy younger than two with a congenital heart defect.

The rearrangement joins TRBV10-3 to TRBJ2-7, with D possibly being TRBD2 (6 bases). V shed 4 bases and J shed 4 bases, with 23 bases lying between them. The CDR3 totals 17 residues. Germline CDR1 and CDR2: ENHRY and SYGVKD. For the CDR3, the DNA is TGTGCCATCAGTGGTGTCCTGACTAGAATGAGCCCTTACGAGCAGTACTTC. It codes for CAISGVLTRMSPYEQYF.

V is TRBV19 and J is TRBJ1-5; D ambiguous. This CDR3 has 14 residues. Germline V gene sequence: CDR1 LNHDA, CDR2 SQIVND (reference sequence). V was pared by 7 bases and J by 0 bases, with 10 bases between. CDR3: CASTVDSSNQPQHF. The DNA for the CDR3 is TGTGCCAGTACCGTAGACTCTAGCAATCAGCCCCAGCATTTT.

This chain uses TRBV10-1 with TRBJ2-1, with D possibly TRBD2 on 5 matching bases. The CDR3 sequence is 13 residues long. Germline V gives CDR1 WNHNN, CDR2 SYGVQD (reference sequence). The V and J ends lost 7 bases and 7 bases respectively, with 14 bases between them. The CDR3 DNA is TGCGCCAGCAATTCACTAGAGAGTAATGAGCAGTTCTTC. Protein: CASNSLESNEQFF.

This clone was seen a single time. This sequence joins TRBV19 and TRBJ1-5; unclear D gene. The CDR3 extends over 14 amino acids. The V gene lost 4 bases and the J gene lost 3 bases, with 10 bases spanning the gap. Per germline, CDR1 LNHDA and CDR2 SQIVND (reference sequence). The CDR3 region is CASSTQAINQPQHF. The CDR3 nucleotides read TGTGCCAGTAGTACGCAGGCGATCAATCAGCCCCAGCATTTT.

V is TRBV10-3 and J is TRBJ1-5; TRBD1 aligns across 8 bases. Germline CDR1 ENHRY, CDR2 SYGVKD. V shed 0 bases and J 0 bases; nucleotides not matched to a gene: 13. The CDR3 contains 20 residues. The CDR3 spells CAISESWTGMSLISNQPQHF. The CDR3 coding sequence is TGTGCCATCAGTGAGTCCTGGACAGGGATGTCTCTGATTAGCAATCAGCCCCAGCATTTT.

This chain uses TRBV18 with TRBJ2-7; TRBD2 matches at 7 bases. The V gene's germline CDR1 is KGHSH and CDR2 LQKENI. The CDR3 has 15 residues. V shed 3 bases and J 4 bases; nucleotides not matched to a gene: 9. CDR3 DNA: TGTGCCAGCTCACCTGGCGGGAGAATGAATTACGAGCAGTACTTC. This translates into CASSPGGRMNYEQYF.

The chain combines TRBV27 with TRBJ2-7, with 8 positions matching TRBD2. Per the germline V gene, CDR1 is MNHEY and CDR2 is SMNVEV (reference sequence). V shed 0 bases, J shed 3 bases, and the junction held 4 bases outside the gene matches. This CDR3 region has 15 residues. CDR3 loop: CASSLSTSDLYEQYF. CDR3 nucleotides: TGTGCCAGCAGTTTATCGACTAGCGACCTCTACGAGCAGTACTTC.

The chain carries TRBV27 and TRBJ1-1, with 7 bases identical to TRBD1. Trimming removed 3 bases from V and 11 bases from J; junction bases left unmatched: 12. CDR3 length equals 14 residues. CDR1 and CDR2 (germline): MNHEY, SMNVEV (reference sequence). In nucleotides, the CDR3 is TGTGCCAGCAGTTTCGGAGATAGTCGGACAGGCGCTTTCTTT. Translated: CASSFGDSRTGAFF.

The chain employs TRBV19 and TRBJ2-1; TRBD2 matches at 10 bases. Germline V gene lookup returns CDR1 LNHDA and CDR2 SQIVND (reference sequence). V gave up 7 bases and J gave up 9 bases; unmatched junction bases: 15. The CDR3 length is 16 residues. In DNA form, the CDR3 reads TGTGCCAGTACCGGCAGAGGGCTAGCGGGAGCCTTTGAGCAGTTCTTC. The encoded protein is CASTGRGLAGAFEQFF.

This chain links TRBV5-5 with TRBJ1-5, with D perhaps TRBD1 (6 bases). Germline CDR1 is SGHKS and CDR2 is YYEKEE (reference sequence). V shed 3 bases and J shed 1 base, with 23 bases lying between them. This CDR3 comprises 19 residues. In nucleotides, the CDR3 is TGTGCCAGCAGCTCGGGACTAGGGGGGGGGTTGAGAAGCAATCAGCCCCAGCATTTT. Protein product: CASSSGLGGGLRSNQPQHF. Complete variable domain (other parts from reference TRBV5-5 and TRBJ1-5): DAGVTQSPTHLIKTRGQQVTLRCSPISGHKSVSWYQQVLGQGPQFIFQYYEKEERGRGNFPDRFSARQFPNYSSELNVNALLLGDSALYLCASSSGLGGGLRSNQPQHFGDGTRLSIL.

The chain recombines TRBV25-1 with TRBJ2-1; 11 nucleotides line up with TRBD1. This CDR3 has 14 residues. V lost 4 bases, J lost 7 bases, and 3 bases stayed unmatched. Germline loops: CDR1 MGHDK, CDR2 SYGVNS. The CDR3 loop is CASSVGQGANEQFF. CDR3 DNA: TGTGCCAGCAGTGTTGGACAGGGGGCTAATGAGCAGTTCTTC.

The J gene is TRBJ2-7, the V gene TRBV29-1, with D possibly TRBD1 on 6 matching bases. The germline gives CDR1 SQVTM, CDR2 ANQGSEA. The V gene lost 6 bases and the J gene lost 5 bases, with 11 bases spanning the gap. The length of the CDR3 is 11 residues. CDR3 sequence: CSVQDSHEQYF. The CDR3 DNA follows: TGCAGCGTCCAGGACAGCCACGAGCAGTACTTC.

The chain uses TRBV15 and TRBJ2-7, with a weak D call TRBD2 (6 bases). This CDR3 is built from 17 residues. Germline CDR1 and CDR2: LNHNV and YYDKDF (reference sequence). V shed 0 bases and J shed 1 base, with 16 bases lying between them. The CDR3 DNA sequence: TGTGCCACCAGCAGAGATTTCCCCACGGGAGAGTCCTACGAGCAGTACTTC. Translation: CATSRDFPTGESYEQYF.

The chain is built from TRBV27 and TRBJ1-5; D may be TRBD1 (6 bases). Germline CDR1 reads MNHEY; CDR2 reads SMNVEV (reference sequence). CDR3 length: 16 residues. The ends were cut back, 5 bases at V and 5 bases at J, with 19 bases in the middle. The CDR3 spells CASSLVAGAGDQPQHF. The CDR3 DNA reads TGTGCCAGCAGTCTCGTAGCCGGGGCAGGGGATCAGCCCCAGCATTTT.

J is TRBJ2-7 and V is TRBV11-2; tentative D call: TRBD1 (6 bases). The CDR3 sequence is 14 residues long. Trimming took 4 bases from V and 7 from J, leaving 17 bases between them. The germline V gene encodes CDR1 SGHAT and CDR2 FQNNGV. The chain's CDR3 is CASSYTGGGGEQYF. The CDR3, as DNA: TGTGCCAGCAGCTATACTGGTGGGGGCGGGGAGCAGTACTTC.

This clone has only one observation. DNA for the CDR3: TGTGCCAGCAGTTTGAGTGGGGGGAAGCCTACTGGGGACACTGAAGCTTTCTTT. Protein product: CASSLSGGKPTGDTEAFF. The rearrangement uses TRBV27 and TRBJ1-1, with D perhaps TRBD1 (5 bases). This CDR3 contains 18 residues. Germline loops: CDR1 MNHEY, CDR2 SMNVEV (reference sequence). The V and J ends lost 3 bases and 3 bases respectively, with 23 bases between them.

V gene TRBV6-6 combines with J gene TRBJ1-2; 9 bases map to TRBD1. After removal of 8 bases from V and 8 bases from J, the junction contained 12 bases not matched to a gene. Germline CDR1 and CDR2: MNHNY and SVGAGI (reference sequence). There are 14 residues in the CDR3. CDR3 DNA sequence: TGTGCCAGCCCCCCGGGACAGGGTGATATAGGCTACACCTTC. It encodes CASPPGQGDIGYTF.

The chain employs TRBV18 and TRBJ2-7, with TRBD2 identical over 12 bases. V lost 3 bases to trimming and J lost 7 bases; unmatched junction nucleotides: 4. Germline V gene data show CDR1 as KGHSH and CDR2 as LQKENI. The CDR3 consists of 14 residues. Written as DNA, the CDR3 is TGTGCCAGCTCACCCGGGACTAGCGGGTGGGAGCAGTACTTC. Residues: CASSPGTSGWEQYF. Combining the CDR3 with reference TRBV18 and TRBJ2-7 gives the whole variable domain NAGVMQNPRHLVRRRGQEARLRCSPMKGHSHVYWYRQLPEEGLKFMVYLQKENIIDESGMPKERFSAEFPKEGPSILRIQQVVRGDSAAYFCASSPGTSGWEQYFGPGTRLTVT.

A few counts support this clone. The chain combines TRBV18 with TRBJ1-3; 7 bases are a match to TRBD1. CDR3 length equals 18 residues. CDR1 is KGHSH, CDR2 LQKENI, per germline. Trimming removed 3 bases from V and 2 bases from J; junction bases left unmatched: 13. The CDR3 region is CASSPASTDRETGNTIYF. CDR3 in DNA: TGTGCCAGCTCACCTGCGTCGACTGACAGGGAAACTGGAAACACCATATATTTT.

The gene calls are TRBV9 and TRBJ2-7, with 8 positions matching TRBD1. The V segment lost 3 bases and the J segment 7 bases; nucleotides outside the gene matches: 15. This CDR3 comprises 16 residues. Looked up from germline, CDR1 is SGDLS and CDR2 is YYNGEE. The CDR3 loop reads CASSGQGPGDFGEQYF. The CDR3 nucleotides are TGTGCCAGCAGCGGACAGGGGCCAGGGGACTTTGGGGAGCAGTACTTC.